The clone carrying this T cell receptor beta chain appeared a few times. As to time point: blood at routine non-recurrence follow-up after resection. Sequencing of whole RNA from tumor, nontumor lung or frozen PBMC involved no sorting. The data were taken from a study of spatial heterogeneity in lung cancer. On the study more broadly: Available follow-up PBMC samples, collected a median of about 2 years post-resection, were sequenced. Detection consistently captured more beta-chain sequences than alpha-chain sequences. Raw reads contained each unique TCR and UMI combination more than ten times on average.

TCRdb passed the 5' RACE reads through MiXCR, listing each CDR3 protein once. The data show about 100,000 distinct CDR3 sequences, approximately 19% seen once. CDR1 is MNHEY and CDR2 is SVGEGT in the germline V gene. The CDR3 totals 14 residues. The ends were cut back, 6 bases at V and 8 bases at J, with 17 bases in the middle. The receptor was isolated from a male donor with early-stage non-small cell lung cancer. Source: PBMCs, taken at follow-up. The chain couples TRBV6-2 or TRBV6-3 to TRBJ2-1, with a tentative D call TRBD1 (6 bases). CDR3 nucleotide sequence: TGTGCCAGCAGACCTGACTGGGGGCGGGATGAGCAGTTCTTC. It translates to CASRPDWGRDEQFF.